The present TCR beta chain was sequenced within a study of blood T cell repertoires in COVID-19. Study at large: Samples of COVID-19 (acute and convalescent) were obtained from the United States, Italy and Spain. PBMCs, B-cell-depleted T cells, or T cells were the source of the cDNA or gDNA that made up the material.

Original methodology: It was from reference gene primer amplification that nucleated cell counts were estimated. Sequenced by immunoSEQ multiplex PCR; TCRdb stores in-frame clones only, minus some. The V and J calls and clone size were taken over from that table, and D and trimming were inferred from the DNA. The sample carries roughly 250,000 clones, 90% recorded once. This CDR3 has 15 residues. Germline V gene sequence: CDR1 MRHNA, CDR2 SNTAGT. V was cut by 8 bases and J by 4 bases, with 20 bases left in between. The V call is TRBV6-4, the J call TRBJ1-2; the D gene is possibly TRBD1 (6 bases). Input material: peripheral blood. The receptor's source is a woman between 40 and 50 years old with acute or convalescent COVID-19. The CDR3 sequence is CASRATDRPTYGYTF. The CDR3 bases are TGTGCCAGCCGTGCGACAGACAGGCCAACCTATGGCTACACCTTC.